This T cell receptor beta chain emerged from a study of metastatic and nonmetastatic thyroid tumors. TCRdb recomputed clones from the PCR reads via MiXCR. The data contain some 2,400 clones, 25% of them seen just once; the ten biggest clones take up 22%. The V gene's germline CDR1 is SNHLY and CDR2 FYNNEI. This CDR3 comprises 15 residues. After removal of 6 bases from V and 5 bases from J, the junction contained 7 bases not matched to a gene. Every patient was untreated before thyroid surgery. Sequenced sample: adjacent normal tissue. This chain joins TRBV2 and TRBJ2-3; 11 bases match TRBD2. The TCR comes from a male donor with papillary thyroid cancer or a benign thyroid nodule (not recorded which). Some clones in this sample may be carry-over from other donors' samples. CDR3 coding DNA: TGTGCCAGCAGAGATACCGGGACTAGCGGAGATACGCAGTATTTT. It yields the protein CASRDTGTSGDTQYF.